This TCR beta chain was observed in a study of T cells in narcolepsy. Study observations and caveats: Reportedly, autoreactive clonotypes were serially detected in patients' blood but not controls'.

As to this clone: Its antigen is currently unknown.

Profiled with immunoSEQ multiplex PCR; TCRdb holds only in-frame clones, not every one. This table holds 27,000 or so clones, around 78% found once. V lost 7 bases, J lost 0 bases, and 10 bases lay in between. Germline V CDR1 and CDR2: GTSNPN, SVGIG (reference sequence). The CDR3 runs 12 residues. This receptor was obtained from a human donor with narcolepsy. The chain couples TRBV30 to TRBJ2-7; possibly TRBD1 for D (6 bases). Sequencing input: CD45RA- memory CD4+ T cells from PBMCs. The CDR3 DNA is TGTGCCTTACACAGGGACTCCTACGAGCAGTACTTC. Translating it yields CALHRDSYEQYF.